Given below is one T cell receptor (beta chain) in context. Its antigen remains unidentified. The source material, RNA transcripts, was used to amplify TCR beta CDR3 regions. During a first-round RT-PCR of the TCR CDR3, the HTBI primer set was used. TCRdb fed the multiplex PCR reads into MiXCR, producing one record per CDR3 protein. The table includes under 350,000 distinct CDR3 sequences, roughly 18% detected once. This sample is drawn from a study of T cells in Graves' hyperthyroidism and ophthalmopathy. Findings and caveats of the study: Ophthalmopathy, as predicted by the model, came a median around 6.7 months after the prediction. Most thyroid clonotypes that were expanded above 0.001 also turned up in blood.

Across 18 months, stable Graves' hyperthyroidism was marked by no progression to ophthalmopathy. On the basis of clinical symptoms, serum thyroxine and TRAb, thyroid ultrasound and orbital computed tomography, diagnoses were made. J lost 10 bases, V lost 5 bases, and 8 bases had no gene match. The CDR3 has 15 residues. Germline CDR1 reads KGHSH; CDR2 reads LQKENI. This TCR derives from a woman in her 50s with Graves' hyperthyroidism. The V call is TRBV18, the J call TRBJ2-1; the match to TRBD2 covers 13 bases. Sequenced material: blood. The CDR3 reads CASSSGTSGTGEQFF. CDR3 DNA: TGTGCCAGCTCATCCGGGACTAGCGGGACGGGGGAGCAGTTCTTC.